The 32 T cell receptor beta chains presented below share a single source sample, sequenced in a study of blood T cell repertoires in COVID-19 (TCRdb year 2020). Receptor libraries were prepared by the immunoSEQ multiplex PCR assay. TCRdb re-hosts the immuneACCESS table, in-frame sequences only. Its copies lack some clones; in the studies checked, an unresolved V gene accounts for under half of them, and the cause for the rest is not known. For this sample there are about 270,000 clones; approximately 86% appear just once. Clones ranked in the top ten supply around 1% of the sample. The sequenced sample was PBMCs or T cells enriched from blood (not recorded which). The source is a woman aged 30 to 39 who had recovered from COVID-19.

The gene calls are TRBV28 and TRBJ2-5; possible D gene TRBD2, 5 bases. CDR3 length: 16 amino acids. The germline V gene encodes CDR1 MDHEN and CDR2 SYDVKM. Between the trimmed V and J ends, which lost 3 bases and 3 bases, there was a span of 17 bases. CDR3 sequence (DNA): TGTGCCAGCAGTTTTGCGGGTCAAAGGAAAGAAGAGACCCAGTACTTC. Its protein product is CASSFAGQRKEETQYF.

CDR3 DNA: TGCGCCAGCAGCCAAGATCCGAGGGGGCTTGGCTACACCTTC. Translated: CASSQDPRGLGYTF. The rearrangement joins TRBV4-1 to TRBJ1-2, with TRBD1 matching over 7 bases. V lost 0 bases to trimming and J lost 7 bases; unmatched junction nucleotides: 5. The germline V gene has CDR1 MGHRA and CDR2 YSYEKL. CDR3 size: 14 residues.

The V and J genes are TRBV6-5 and TRBJ1-6; D unresolved. The germline V and J ends were trimmed by 8 bases and 8 bases, with 10 bases remaining between them. The CDR3 is 12 amino acids. The germline V gene encodes CDR1 MNHEY and CDR2 SVGAGI. Here the CDR3 reads CASQALDSPLHF. The CDR3 nucleotides read TGTGCCAGCCAGGCCCTTGATTCACCCCTCCACTTT.

V gene TRBV7-9 combines with J gene TRBJ2-1; 8 nucleotides align to TRBD1. Trimming removed 5 bases from V and 8 bases from J; junction bases left unmatched: 8. The CDR3 has 14 residues. From germline, CDR1 is SEHNR and CDR2 FQNEAQ (reference sequence). In DNA, the CDR3 is TGTGCCAGCAGCCAACAGGGGGTGCTTGATGAGCAGTTCTTC. Protein product: CASSQQGVLDEQFF. Filled out from reference TRBV7-9 and TRBJ2-1, the complete variable domain reads DTGVSQNPRHKITKRGQNVTFRCDPISEHNRLYWYRQTLGQGPEFLTYFQNEAQLEKSRLLSDRFSAERPKGSFSTLEIQRTEQGDSAMYLCASSQQGVLDEQFFGPGTRLTVL.

This chain joins TRBV27 and TRBJ2-1, with D possibly TRBD1 on 6 matching bases. V lost 3 bases, J lost 9 bases, and 18 bases lay in between. Germline-derived CDR1 and CDR2 are MNHEY and SMNVEV (reference sequence). The CDR3 contains 15 residues. CDR3 sequence (DNA): TGTGCCAGCAGTTTCCTGGACAGACCGGACGGTGAGCAGTTCTTC. The encoded protein is CASSFLDRPDGEQFF.

The rearrangement uses TRBV18 and TRBJ2-6; the D is unclear. Looked up from germline, CDR1 is KGHSH and CDR2 is LQKENI. The CDR3 runs to 13 residues. V lost 2 bases and J 4 bases, leaving 3 bases between the germline ends. The DNA of the CDR3 is TGTGCCAGCTCACCATCGGGGGCCAACGTCCTGACTTTC. Its protein product is CASSPSGANVLTF.

This rearrangement joins TRBV5-1 to TRBJ1-1; 9 nucleotides agree with TRBD1. V gave up 3 bases and J gave up 4 bases; unmatched junction bases: 7. CDR1 is SGHRS and CDR2 is YFSETQ in the germline V gene. The CDR3 has 15 amino acids. CDR3 DNA sequence: TGCGCCAGCAGCTCCACAGGGGGCACAGGCACTGAAGCTTTCTTT. Translation: CASSSTGGTGTEAFF.

The V and J genes are TRBV4-2 and TRBJ2-5; TRBD2 aligns across 11 bases. The V gene's germline CDR1 is LGHNA and CDR2 YNFKEQ. Trimming at V came to 0 bases and at J to 0 bases, leaving 6 bases not matched to a gene. The CDR3 length is 18 residues. CDR3 in amino acids: CASSQELAGEGNQETQYF. The CDR3 coding sequence is TGTGCCAGCAGCCAAGAACTAGCGGGAGAAGGGAACCAAGAGACCCAGTACTTC.

The chain carries TRBV28 and TRBJ2-7; D unresolved. The V and J ends lost 5 bases and 3 bases respectively, with 5 bases between them. The CDR3 is 11 amino acids. Per the germline V gene, CDR1 is MDHEN and CDR2 is SYDVKM. This CDR3 reads CASSTGYEQYF. CDR3 nucleotide sequence: TGTGCCAGCAGTACCGGCTACGAGCAGTACTTC.

The gene calls are TRBV6-5 and TRBJ1-2; the D gene is possibly TRBD1 (6 bases). CDR1 MNHEY and CDR2 SVGAGI come from the germline V gene. The V end was cut by 0 bases, the J end by 4 bases, with 12 bases between. This CDR3 is built from 15 residues. In DNA, the CDR3 is TGTGCCAGCAGTTACTCTAGGGGGTCCAGCTATGGCTACACCTTC. It codes for CASSYSRGSSYGYTF.

This chain joins TRBV2 and TRBJ1-6; 7 bases are a match to TRBD1. This CDR3 comprises 13 residues. Germline CDR1 and CDR2: SNHLY and FYNNEI. The ends lost 7 bases at V and 10 bases at J; junction bases unmatched: 7. The CDR3, as DNA: TGTGCCAGCAAGGTCGACAGGGAGTCACCCCTCCACTTT. Its translation is CASKVDRESPLHF.

J is TRBJ2-3 and V is TRBV13, with 15 bases aligning to TRBD2. The CDR3 runs 21 residues. CDR1 is PRHDT, CDR2 FYEKMQ, per germline (reference sequence). The ends lost 4 bases at V and 8 bases at J; junction bases unmatched: 22. The CDR3 bases are TGTGCCAGCAGCTCCCGGACTAGCGGGGGGGCCATGTTCCTCCATCCCCCTACGCAGTATTTT. Translated: CASSSRTSGGAMFLHPPTQYF.

The chain links TRBV2 to TRBJ1-1; maybe TRBD1 (6 bases). The CDR3 is 14 residues long. Trimming took off 6 bases at V and 0 bases at J, with 11 bases between the two ends. The germline V gene encodes CDR1 SNHLY and CDR2 FYNNEI. The CDR3 DNA sequence: TGTGCCAGCAGAACAGGGCCGATGAACACTGAAGCTTTCTTT. This gives the protein CASRTGPMNTEAFF.

This rearrangement joins TRBV30 to TRBJ2-4; D ambiguous. This CDR3 is built from 12 residues. The germline V and J ends were trimmed by 3 bases and 9 bases, with 12 bases remaining between them. Germline CDR1 GTSNPN, CDR2 SVGIG (reference sequence). The CDR3 DNA follows: TGTGCCTGGAGGGCCAATTATCCCATTCAGTACTTC. It codes for CAWRANYPIQYF.

J is TRBJ1-4 and V is TRBV4-3, with 7 bases matching TRBD1. With 3 bases clipped from V and 5 bases from J, the junction kept 6 bases outside the gene matches. CDR3 length equals 15 residues. Germline values: CDR1 LGHNA, CDR2 YSLEER. CDR3 DNA: TGCGCCAGCAGCCAGCTGACAGGGAAAAATGAAAAACTGTTTTTT. Its translation is CASSQLTGKNEKLFF.

This clone came up once. The gene calls are TRBV18 and TRBJ2-3, with 9 bases that match TRBD2. V lost 8 bases and J lost 3; bases outside the gene matches: 9. The germline CDR1 and CDR2 sequences are KGHSH and LQKENI. This CDR3 comprises 15 residues. Written as DNA, the CDR3 is TGTGCCAGCACCTATAGCGGGAGTCGGACAGATACGCAGTATTTT. Amino acid sequence: CASTYSGSRTDTQYF.

The J gene is TRBJ2-2, the V gene TRBV27; 12 bases map to TRBD2. Germline V gene lookup returns CDR1 MNHEY and CDR2 SMNVEV (reference sequence). The CDR3 contains 21 residues. With 0 bases clipped from V and 1 base from J, the junction kept 12 bases outside the gene matches. The CDR3 region is CASSLSNFLLAGGGNTGELFF. CDR3 bases: TGTGCCAGCAGTTTATCGAATTTTTTACTAGCGGGGGGCGGGAACACCGGGGAGCTGTTTTTT.

The rearrangement joins TRBV11-3 to TRBJ2-5; perhaps TRBD2 as D (5 bases). The CDR3 covers 14 residues. Trimming shortened V by 6 bases and J by 1 base, and 12 bases separated the two germline ends. Germline CDR1 is SGHNT and CDR2 is YENEEA. The CDR3 sequence: CASSGTRVQETQYF. Written as DNA, the CDR3 is TGTGCCAGCAGTGGTACTAGAGTCCAAGAGACCCAGTACTTC.

This clone appeared once. The V and J genes are TRBV7-2 and TRBJ2-1; 8 nucleotides match TRBD2. CDR3 length: 16 residues. V dropped 0 bases and J dropped 2; count of bases not matched to a gene: 3. The germline gives CDR1 SGHTA, CDR2 FQGNSA. CDR3 nucleotide sequence: TGTGCCAGCAGCTTAGCAGCGGGAGTCACCTACAATGAGCAGTTCTTC. The encoded protein is CASSLAAGVTYNEQFF.

The rearrangement links TRBV4-3 to TRBJ2-3; 7 bases are shared with TRBD2. The CDR3 covers 18 residues. V lost 1 base and J lost 4; bases outside the gene matches: 14. Germline V gene data show CDR1 as LGHNA and CDR2 as YSLEER. In DNA form, the CDR3 reads TGCGCCAGCAGCCAAGCCCTGGTCGGGAGGTACCGGGCAGATACGCAGTATTTT. It is translated as CASSQALVGRYRADTQYF.

V usage is TRBV5-1 and J usage is TRBJ1-6; D gene unclear. Germline loops: CDR1 SGHRS, CDR2 YFSETQ. V was shortened by 0 bases and J by 5 bases, with 9 bases between the two germline ends. CDR3 size: 15 residues. CDR3 in amino acids: CASSLDTHHNSPLHF. In DNA, the CDR3 is TGCGCCAGCAGCTTGGATACACATCATAATTCACCCCTCCACTTT. Using reference TRBV5-1 and TRBJ1-6 for the parts outside the CDR3, the full variable domain is KAGVTQTPRYLIKTRGQQVTLSCSPISGHRSVSWYQQTPGQGLQFLFEYFSETQRNKGNFPGRFSGRQFSNSRSEMNVSTLELGDSALYLCASSLDTHHNSPLHFGNGTRLTVT.

The chain has TRBV6-5 and TRBJ1-1; the D gene is possibly TRBD1 (6 bases). The CDR3 totals 14 residues. Germline CDR1 reads MNHEY; CDR2 reads SVGAGI. V was cut by 8 bases and J by 1 base, with 14 bases left in between. The CDR3 here is CASGRQVGNTEAFF. CDR3 DNA sequence: TGTGCCAGCGGAAGACAGGTGGGGAACACTGAAGCTTTCTTT.

As for this clone: Compared with germline, one end of the junction differs, possibly owing to a read error. The rearrangement joins TRBV11-3 to TRBJ2-1; 8 nucleotides agree with TRBD2. Per germline, CDR1 SGHNT and CDR2 YENEEA. The CDR3 length is 16 residues. CDR3 sequence: CASSPGGAGANNERFF. CDR3 in DNA: TGTGCCAGCAGCCCGGGGGGAGCGGGAGCAAACAATGAGCGGTTCTTC.

This clone came up once. The rearrangement uses TRBV10-3 and TRBJ1-1; 10 bases map to TRBD1. The CDR3 runs to 14 residues. Germline CDR1 and CDR2: ENHRY and SYGVKD. V lost 8 bases, J lost 1 base, and 4 bases stayed unmatched. The CDR3 here is CAISGTGENTEAFF. CDR3 DNA sequence: TGTGCCATCTCCGGGACAGGGGAGAACACTGAAGCTTTCTTT.

V and J are TRBV30 and TRBJ2-2; 7 positions match TRBD1. V lost 3 bases and J lost 6; bases outside the gene matches: 4. The length of the CDR3 is 13 residues. CDR1 is GTSNPN, CDR2 SVGIG, per germline (reference sequence). This chain's CDR3 is CAWSDRVPGELFF. The DNA for the CDR3 is TGTGCCTGGAGCGACAGGGTTCCCGGGGAGCTGTTTTTT.

This chain joins TRBV4-2 and TRBJ2-7, with 9 bases aligning to TRBD2. Germline V gene sequence: CDR1 LGHNA, CDR2 YNFKEQ. The ends lost 3 bases at V and 3 bases at J; junction bases unmatched: 6. This CDR3 is 15 amino acids long. In DNA, the CDR3 is TGTGCCAGCAGCCAGATAGCGGGAGAGGGCTACGAGCAGTACTTC. Translated: CASSQIAGEGYEQYF.

With regard to this clone: The junction does not match germline at one end; this may be a read error. The genes are TRBV2 and TRBJ1-2; 8 nucleotides agree with TRBD1. The germline CDR1 and CDR2 sequences are SNHLY and FYNNEI. CDR3 length: 14 amino acids. The CDR3 DNA sequence: TGTGCCAGCAGGGAAGGACAGGGTGGAAATGGCTACACCTTC. Protein: CASREGQGGNGYTF.

The rearrangement links TRBV10-3 to TRBJ1-5, with a tentative D call TRBD1 (6 bases). V lost 6 bases and J lost 6, with 21 bases in between. The CDR3 totals 16 residues. Germline CDR1 is ENHRY and CDR2 is SYGVKD. As DNA, the CDR3 is TGTGCCATCAGCCCCGGGTTGGGGGCGATGGGTCAGCCCCAGCATTTT. Its protein is CAISPGLGAMGQPQHF.

The V call is TRBV6-2 or TRBV6-3, the J call TRBJ2-7; TRBD2 might be the D (6 bases). Germline CDR1 reads MNHEY; CDR2 reads SVGEGT. Deletions cut 4 bases from V and 1 base from J, with 17 bases between. The CDR3 consists of 16 residues. The CDR3: CASSFPTWGGSYEQYF. As DNA, the CDR3 is TGTGCCAGCAGTTTCCCCACGTGGGGAGGATCCTACGAGCAGTACTTC.

The J gene is TRBJ1-6, the V gene TRBV6-1; 9 bases are a match to TRBD1. The CDR3 consists of 18 residues. Germline-derived CDR1 and CDR2 are MNHNS and SASEGT. V lost 4 bases and J lost 0; bases outside the gene matches: 7. This chain's CDR3 is CASSASGTGSSYNSPLHF. The CDR3 region has the DNA TGTGCCAGCAGTGCCTCCGGGACAGGGAGCTCCTATAATTCACCCCTCCACTTT.

V is TRBV28 and J is TRBJ1-1; D unresolved. CDR1 and CDR2 from the germline V gene are MDHEN and SYDVKM. The CDR3 length is 17 residues. V lost 6 bases, J lost 0 bases, and 20 bases lay in between. In nucleotides, the CDR3 is TGTGCCAGCAGATGGAGAGACCCACTAGTTATGAACACTGAAGCTTTCTTT. The encoded protein is CASRWRDPLVMNTEAFF.

J is TRBJ2-7 and V is TRBV28; 9 positions match TRBD2. Germline V gene lookup returns CDR1 MDHEN and CDR2 SYDVKM. Trimming at V came to 4 bases and at J to 2 bases, leaving 18 bases not matched to a gene. CDR3 length equals 19 residues. The CDR3 DNA is TGTGCCAGCAGTTCCATAAGCCCGGCGGGAGGGCCTACTCCCTACGAGCAGTACTTC. Its translation: CASSSISPAGGPTPYEQYF.